A selection of T cell receptor beta chains follows, all from one sample in a study of human T cells and chemical hapten exposure. TCRdb reprocessed the RACE reads via MiXCR and lists one record per CDR3 protein. The data hold approximately 180,000 distinct CDR3 sequences, with 25% to 30% observed a single time. The source material was whole blood, sampled in connection with sensitization to the hapten diphenylcyclopropenone (DPC). The receptors were gathered from a woman in her 30s with alopecia areata. Some clones in this sample may be carry-over from other donors' samples. Both conserved end residues are trimmed from each CDR3. A D gene is named only where the DNA matches it firmly. Clone size is not always given. Where it is, it says once, few, many or a class for expanded clones.

cdr3_aa | v_call | clone_size | cdr3_length | j_call | d_call
SVDRGEGYT | TRBV29-1 | NA | 9 | TRBJ1-2 | NA
AISESFQRGGLQETQY | TRBV10-3 | few | 16 | TRBJ2-5 | TRBD2
ASSLAGQSRGSPLH | TRBV7-2 | few | 14 | TRBJ1-6 | NA
ASSYSSWYEQY | TRBV28 | NA | 11 | TRBJ2-7 | NA
AISGGGSSYNEQF | TRBV28 | few | 13 | TRBJ2-1 | TRBD2
SANLAGEETQY | TRBV20-1 | NA | 11 | TRBJ2-5 | TRBD2
AIRLAGVTDTQY | TRBV2 | NA | 12 | TRBJ2-3 | TRBD2
ASSLGGGASYEQY | TRBV12-3/TRBV12-4 | few | 13 | TRBJ2-7 | TRBD1
ASSSRASSYNEQF | TRBV27 | few | 13 | TRBJ2-1 | NA
SVEEGSGEQY | TRBV29-1 | few | 10 | TRBJ2-7 | NA
AISADPGEQY | TRBV10-3 | few | 10 | TRBJ2-7 | NA
ASSSSTDTDTQY | TRBV28 | NA | 12 | TRBJ2-3 | NA
ASSLGLSETQY | TRBV5-1 | few | 11 | TRBJ2-5 | NA
ASSLAGRGGLETQY | TRBV5-4 | NA | 14 | TRBJ2-5 | TRBD2
ASSLRSSGRAVDTQY | TRBV28 | few | 15 | TRBJ2-3 | TRBD2
ASSGDYGYT | TRBV6-5 | few | 9 | TRBJ1-2 | NA
ASSAWFEDATNEKLF | TRBV5-6 | NA | 15 | TRBJ1-4 | NA
ASSVSPNSRYEQY | TRBV9 | NA | 13 | TRBJ2-7 | NA
SARVTGRSSYEQY | TRBV20-1 | NA | 13 | TRBJ2-7 | NA
ASSLHLEETQY | TRBV7-2 | few | 11 | TRBJ2-5 | NA
ASSAGQDWQPQH | TRBV2 | NA | 12 | TRBJ1-5 | TRBD1
ASSLGLGRGLVNTGELF | TRBV13 | few | 17 | TRBJ2-2 | NA
ASSYRGGNQPQH | TRBV6-5 | NA | 12 | TRBJ1-5 | NA
AISPGTGYGYT | TRBV10-3 | few | 11 | TRBJ1-2 | TRBD1
ASVGEAGELF | TRBV28 | NA | 10 | TRBJ2-2 | NA
ASSVRRGGAYGYT | TRBV7-9 | NA | 13 | TRBJ1-2 | TRBD1
ASSQTGQGIYGEQY | TRBV9 | NA | 14 | TRBJ2-7 | TRBD1
ASSSTSTVSGNTIY | TRBV7-2 | NA | 14 | TRBJ1-3 | NA
ASSQTGQGTYEQY | TRBV11-1 | few | 13 | TRBJ2-7 | TRBD1
ASSLAGLAGSNEQF | TRBV7-2 | few | 14 | TRBJ2-1 | TRBD2
ASSKTADTQY | TRBV27 | NA | 10 | TRBJ2-3 | NA
ASSFGLARDEQF | TRBV11-2 | many | 12 | TRBJ2-1 | TRBD2
ASREVGYEQY | TRBV2 | NA | 10 | TRBJ2-7 | NA
ASSLAGPRGTEAF | TRBV12-3/TRBV12-4 | NA | 13 | TRBJ1-1 | NA
SGFGDRGSGTQY | TRBV29-1 | NA | 12 | TRBJ2-3 | TRBD1
ASSLSRGSEAF | TRBV11-1 | NA | 11 | TRBJ1-1 | NA
ASSQGQGYYEQY | TRBV4-1 | NA | 12 | TRBJ2-7 | TRBD1
SANIQLAGEQF | TRBV20-1 | NA | 11 | TRBJ2-1 | TRBD2
ASSLGAEETQY | TRBV12-3/TRBV12-4 | NA | 11 | TRBJ2-5 | NA
ASSPEGRSGNTIY | TRBV9 | NA | 13 | TRBJ1-3 | NA
ASSQGTGGFQETQY | TRBV5-1 | few | 14 | TRBJ2-5 | TRBD1
ASSLITSGTGTQY | TRBV5-4 | NA | 13 | TRBJ2-5 | TRBD2
ASSLAGYHEQF | TRBV28 | few | 11 | TRBJ2-1 | NA
SARGGGDTQY | TRBV29-1 | NA | 10 | TRBJ2-3 | NA
ASSFGTSWYEQY | TRBV12-3/TRBV12-4 | NA | 12 | TRBJ2-7 | TRBD2
SVGISGAGYEQY | TRBV29-1 | NA | 12 | TRBJ2-7 | NA
AWSHRDFSGNTIY | TRBV30 | NA | 13 | TRBJ1-3 | NA
ASSFGASTDTQY | TRBV27 | NA | 12 | TRBJ2-3 | NA
ASTQDSGANVLT | TRBV12-3/TRBV12-4 | NA | 12 | TRBJ2-6 | NA
ASSPRRQLQETQY | TRBV14 | few | 13 | TRBJ2-5 | NA
ASSQGRGRGQPQH | TRBV7-2 | NA | 13 | TRBJ1-5 | TRBD1
ASIGPSYEQY | TRBV28 | NA | 10 | TRBJ2-7 | NA
ASSLTGDSSTDTQY | TRBV5-1 | few | 14 | TRBJ2-3 | NA
ASSQADLLAGSYEQY | TRBV4-1 | few | 15 | TRBJ2-7 | TRBD2
ASSSTGDYNEQF | TRBV7-9 | NA | 12 | TRBJ2-1 | TRBD1
ASSLDRGAGELF | TRBV5-1 | NA | 12 | TRBJ2-2 | TRBD1
SVERFEETQY | TRBV29-1 | NA | 10 | TRBJ2-5 | NA
SARELFLTGGWAYEQY | TRBV20-1 | NA | 16 | TRBJ2-7 | TRBD1
ASSLQGANTGELF | TRBV7-3 | many | 13 | TRBJ2-2 | NA
ASSSIQLQGWGDTEAF | TRBV7-2 | NA | 16 | TRBJ1-1 | NA